The 18 T cell receptor beta chains reported below all come from one sample, sequenced in a study of T cell repertoires in cytomegalovirus infection. TCRdb re-analysed the reads in MiXCR, keeping a single row per CDR3 protein. The sample lists roughly 990,000 distinct CDR3 sequences, roughly 31% occurring once. These receptors lack a known antigen. Sequences were derived from cultured CD8+ T cells from PBMCs, sampled from culture after CMV antigen stimulation. The receptors originated from a human donor in good health (CMV status not recorded). Some clones in this sample may be carry-over from other donors' samples.

This clonotype has only a few counts. The chain carries TRBV4-1 and TRBJ2-2; perhaps TRBD1 as D (6 bases). There are 14 residues in the CDR3. CDR1 is MGHRA, CDR2 YSYEKL, per germline. Between the trimmed V and J ends, which lost 3 bases and 5 bases, there was a span of 10 bases. The CDR3 sequence is CASSHAQGTGELFF. The CDR3 DNA reads as TGCGCCAGCAGCCACGCACAGGGTACCGGGGAGCTGTTTTTT.

The sample holds a few counts of this clonotype. The chain combines TRBV19 with TRBJ2-7, with TRBD2 matching over 7 bases. The CDR3 spans 16 residues. Germline CDR1 LNHDA, CDR2 SQIVND (reference sequence). Losses at the gene ends were 6 bases for V and 2 bases for J; bases not matched to a gene: 13. This CDR3 is CASRDVVGGGTYEQYF. The CDR3, as DNA: TGTGCCAGTAGGGACGTCGTGGGCGGGGGAACCTACGAGCAGTACTTC. The full variable domain, completed using reference TRBV19 and TRBJ2-7, is DGGITQSPKYLFRKEGQNVTLSCEQNLNHDAMYWYRQDPGQGLRLIYYSQIVNDFQKGDIAEGYSVSREKKESFPLTVTSAQKNPTAFYLCASRDVVGGGTYEQYFGPGTRLTVT.

The rearrangement uses TRBV2 and TRBJ1-4, with 7 bases identical to TRBD1. CDR3 size: 16 residues. Germline CDR1 and CDR2: SNHLY and FYNNEI. The ends lost 5 bases at V and 0 bases at J; junction bases unmatched: 6. CDR3 protein: CASSLQGVATNEKLFF. CDR3 nucleotide sequence: TGTGCCAGCAGTCTTCAGGGGGTTGCAACTAATGAAAAACTGTTTTTT.

On this clonotype itself: This may arise from a read error, as a much more abundant clone is one base away. This chain connects TRBV12-3 or TRBV12-4 to TRBJ2-3; a weak D match, TRBD2 (6 bases). The V gene lost 4 bases and the J gene lost 6 bases, with 11 bases spanning the gap. The CDR3 has 13 residues. This CDR3 is CASSSGLLDTQYF. In DNA, the CDR3 is TGTGCCAGCAGTTCTGGACTATTGGATACGCAGTATTTT.

The chain is built from TRBV27 and TRBJ1-1; 7 bases match TRBD1. The CDR3 runs to 13 residues. V dropped 9 bases and J dropped 3; count of bases not matched to a gene: 7. Per germline, CDR1 MNHEY and CDR2 SMNVEV (reference sequence). The CDR3 sequence is CASAGGIDTEAFF. The CDR3 nucleotides read TGTGCCAGTGCAGGGGGGATAGACACTGAAGCTTTCTTT.

The chain recombines TRBV4-1 with TRBJ1-2; 8 bases match TRBD1. V shed 3 bases and J 6 bases; nucleotides not matched to a gene: 3. CDR3 length: 13 amino acids. The germline V gene encodes CDR1 MGHRA and CDR2 YSYEKL. Here the CDR3 reads CASSQDRADGYTF. DNA of the CDR3: TGCGCCAGCAGCCAGGACAGGGCGGATGGCTACACCTTC.

The chain couples TRBV9 to TRBJ2-1, with TRBD1 matching over 7 bases. CDR3 length: 16 amino acids. V gave up 3 bases and J gave up 0 bases; unmatched junction bases: 6. CDR1 and CDR2 (germline): SGDLS, YYNGEE. The DNA of the CDR3 is TGTGCCAGCAGCGCACCGACAGGGAGCTCCTACAATGAGCAGTTCTTC. Encoded protein: CASSAPTGSSYNEQFF.

This clonotype was counted ten times or more. This rearrangement joins TRBV7-8 to TRBJ2-1, with TRBD1 as a possible D gene (6 bases). The CDR3 is made up of 13 amino acids. Trimming took 6 bases from V and 7 from J, leaving 13 bases between them. Per germline, CDR1 SGHVS and CDR2 FQNEAQ. CDR3 coding DNA: TGTGCCAGCAGTTACAGGGATGCAAATGAGCAGTTCTTC. It is translated as CASSYRDANEQFF.

This clonotype was found many times. This chain uses TRBV7-2 with TRBJ1-1; 8 positions agree with TRBD1. V lost 8 bases to trimming and J lost 5 bases; unmatched junction nucleotides: 7. CDR3 size: 13 residues. CDR1 SGHTA and CDR2 FQGNSA come from the germline V gene. CDR3 region: CASRGQGSTEAFF. CDR3 in DNA: TGTGCCAGCCGCGGACAGGGATCTACTGAAGCTTTCTTT. Filled out from reference TRBV7-2 and TRBJ1-1, the complete variable domain reads GAGVSQSPSNKVTEKGKDVELRCDPISGHTALYWYRQSLGQGLEFLIYFQGNSAPDKSGLPSDRFSAERTGGSVSTLTIQRTQQEDSAVYLCASRGQGSTEAFFGQGTRLTVV.

The genes are TRBV7-9 and TRBJ1-4; 8 positions match TRBD1. CDR3 length equals 16 residues. CDR1 and CDR2 (germline): SEHNR, FQNEAQ (reference sequence). J lost 0 bases, V lost 5 bases, and 5 bases had no gene match. The CDR3 loop is CASSLTGDPTNEKLFF. The CDR3 nucleotides read TGTGCCAGCAGCCTGACAGGGGATCCAACTAATGAAAAACTGTTTTTT. Looking up the rest from reference TRBV7-9 and TRBJ1-4 gives the full variable domain: DTGVSQNPRHKITKRGQNVTFRCDPISEHNRLYWYRQTLGQGPEFLTYFQNEAQLEKSRLLSDRFSAERPKGSFSTLEIQRTEQGDSAMYLCASSLTGDPTNEKLFFGSGTQLSVL.

Note on this clonotype: A much larger clone sits a single nucleotide away, making a read error possible. This chain joins TRBV7-2 and TRBJ2-3, with D possibly called TRBD1 or TRBD2 (5 bases each). The CDR3 spans 13 residues. Trimming removed 4 bases from V and 7 bases from J, with 12 bases in between. CDR1 and CDR2 from the germline V gene are SGHTA and FQGNSA. CDR3 loop: CASSSRGVNTQYF. In DNA form, the CDR3 reads TGTGCCAGCAGCTCGAGGGGTGTCAATACGCAGTATTTT.

The sample holds one count of this clonotype. A read error may account for a junction end that differs from germline. The rearrangement joins TRBV6-1 to TRBJ2-1, with 13 bases matching TRBD2. This CDR3 is 14 amino acids long. Germline values: CDR1 MNHNS, CDR2 SASEGT. This CDR3 reads CTSSPRTSGGEQFF. The CDR3 nucleotides read TGTACCAGCAGTCCTCGGACTAGCGGGGGTGAGCAGTTCTTC.

The chain recombines TRBV6-5 with TRBJ2-1, with D possibly TRBD2 on 6 matching bases. V was trimmed by 0 bases and J by 4 bases, leaving 19 bases between them. This CDR3 is built from 18 residues. Germline V gives CDR1 MNHEY, CDR2 SVGAGI. In nucleotides, the CDR3 is TGTGCCAGCAGTTACTCGACTAGTGCCACCCCTAATTACAATGAGCAGTTCTTC. Its translation: CASSYSTSATPNYNEQFF.

This clonotype was counted at least ten times. The CDR3 region has the DNA TGTGCCAGCAGCCAAGCCGGGACAGCGTACGAGCAGTACGTC. It yields the protein CASSQAGTAYEQYV. The gene calls are TRBV7-9 and TRBJ2-7; 7 bases are a match to TRBD1. The CDR3 has 14 residues. Germline V gene lookup returns CDR1 SEHNR and CDR2 FQNEAQ (reference sequence). Trimming took 5 bases from V and 4 from J; bases not matched to a gene: 8.

This clonotype was picked up a small number of times. This chain uses TRBV4-1 with TRBJ1-4; TRBD1 is a possible D gene (5 bases). Germline CDR1 reads MGHRA; CDR2 reads YSYEKL. Between the trimmed V and J ends, which lost 4 bases and 0 bases, there was a span of 9 bases. The CDR3 extends over 15 amino acids. CDR3 loop: CASSRGVATNEKLFF. In nucleotides, the CDR3 is TGCGCCAGCAGCCGAGGGGTTGCAACTAATGAAAAACTGTTTTTT.

The chain employs TRBV6-2 or TRBV6-3 and TRBJ2-1; D unresolved. CDR3 size: 12 residues. Germline CDR1 and CDR2: MNHEY and SVGEGT. Trimming shortened V by 2 bases and J by 5 bases, and 4 bases separated the two germline ends. In nucleotides, the CDR3 is TGTGCCAGCAGTTACCCCCACAATGAGCAGTTCTTC. This gives the protein CASSYPHNEQFF.

The chain is built from TRBV27 and TRBJ1-2; perhaps TRBD1 as D (5 bases). This CDR3 spans 15 amino acids. V lost 0 bases and J 3 bases, leaving 11 bases between the germline ends. Germline assignment: CDR1 MNHEY and CDR2 SMNVEV (reference sequence). CDR3 nucleotide sequence: TGTGCCAGCAGTTTATCGGGGGACGGTTACTATGGCTACACCTTC. Amino acid sequence: CASSLSGDGYYGYTF.

This clonotype was detected a few times. This chain connects TRBV7-9 to TRBJ2-7, with D uncertain. The CDR3 has 13 amino acids. The germline V gene has CDR1 SEHNR and CDR2 FQNEAQ (reference sequence). The V end lost 1 base, the J end lost 3 bases, and 7 bases lay between the germline ends. In DNA, the CDR3 is TGTGCCAGCAGCTTAGTGGGCCTCTACGAGCAGTACTTC. It yields the protein CASSLVGLYEQYF. The full variable domain, with the rest looked up from reference TRBV7-9 and TRBJ2-7, is DTGVSQNPRHKITKRGQNVTFRCDPISEHNRLYWYRQTLGQGPEFLTYFQNEAQLEKSRLLSDRFSAERPKGSFSTLEIQRTEQGDSAMYLCASSLVGLYEQYFGPGTRLTVT.